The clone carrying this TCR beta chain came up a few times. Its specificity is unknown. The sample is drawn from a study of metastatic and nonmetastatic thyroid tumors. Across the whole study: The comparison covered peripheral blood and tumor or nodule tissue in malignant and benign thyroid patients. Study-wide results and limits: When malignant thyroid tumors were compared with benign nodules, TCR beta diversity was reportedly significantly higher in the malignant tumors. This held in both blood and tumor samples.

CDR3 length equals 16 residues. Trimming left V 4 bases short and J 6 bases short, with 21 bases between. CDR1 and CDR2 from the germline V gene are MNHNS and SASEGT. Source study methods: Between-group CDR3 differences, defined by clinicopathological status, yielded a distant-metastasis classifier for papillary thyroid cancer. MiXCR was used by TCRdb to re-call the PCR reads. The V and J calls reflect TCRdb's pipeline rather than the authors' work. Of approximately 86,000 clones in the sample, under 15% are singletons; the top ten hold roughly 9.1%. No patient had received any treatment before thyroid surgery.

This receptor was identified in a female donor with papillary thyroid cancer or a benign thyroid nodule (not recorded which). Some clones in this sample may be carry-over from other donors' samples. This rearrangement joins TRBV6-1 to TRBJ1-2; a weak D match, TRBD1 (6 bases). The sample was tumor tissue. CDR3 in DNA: TGTGCCAGCAGTGTATCTCCGGGACAACTCTCGAATGGCTACACCTTC. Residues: CASSVSPGQLSNGYTF.